These 15 T cell receptor beta chains came from one sample sequenced in a study of CD8 T cell repertoires and HIV-1 epitope variants. The table came from immunoSEQ multiplex PCR; TCRdb's copy has only in-frame clones and leaves some out. The sample yields 4,500 to 5,500 clones, roughly 70% seen once. No antigen has been assigned to these receptors. Sequencing was performed on cultured CD8+ T cells derived from PBMCs. Receptors were obtained from a male donor with HIV.

The sample holds one count of this clone. The V call is TRBV19, the J call TRBJ1-1; a weak D match, TRBD1 (6 bases). Trimming pared 5 bases from V and 4 bases from J, leaving 14 bases between. This CDR3 has 14 residues. The germline CDR1 and CDR2 sequences are LNHDA and SQIVND (reference sequence). CDR3 bases: TGTGCCAGTAGTTACCCCACAGGGCGCACTGAAGCTTTCTTT. It codes for CASSYPTGRTEAFF.

This chain joins TRBV7-9 and TRBJ2-7; D not certain. CDR3 length equals 13 residues. The germline gives CDR1 SEHNR, CDR2 FQNEAQ (reference sequence). The ends were cut back, 11 bases at V and 1 base at J, with 15 bases in the middle. The CDR3 DNA reads TGTGCCTTTACGAGAGAGGAATCCTACGAGCAGTACTTC. This gives the protein CAFTREESYEQYF.

The chain has TRBV2 and TRBJ2-3, with D possibly TRBD2 on 5 matching bases. Germline loops: CDR1 SNHLY, CDR2 FYNNEI. V lost 1 base and J lost 2, with 10 bases in between. This CDR3 region has 15 residues. CDR3 loop: CASSEEGEHTDTQYF. CDR3 DNA: TGTGCCAGCAGTGAAGAGGGAGAACACACAGATACGCAGTATTTT. Full variable domain (rest looked up from reference TRBV2 and TRBJ2-3): EPEVTQTPSHQVTQMGQEVILRCVPISNHLYFYWYRQILGQKVEFLVSFYNNEISEKSEIFDDQFSVERPDGSNFTLKIRSTKLEDSAMYFCASSEEGEHTDTQYFGPGTRLTVL.

The chain carries TRBV5-6 and TRBJ2-1, with 8 bases fitting TRBD1. The CDR3 contains 15 residues. Per the germline V gene, CDR1 is SGHDT and CDR2 is YYEEEE. Losses at the gene ends were 4 bases for V and 8 bases for J; bases not matched to a gene: 11. DNA for the CDR3: TGTGCCAGCAGCAAGCAGGGGGCAGCCCCGTATGAGCAGTTCTTC. Translation: CASSKQGAAPYEQFF.

V is TRBV15 and J is TRBJ2-5, with TRBD1 matching 9 bases. With V trimmed by 1 base and J by 4 bases, 7 bases remained unmatched. In germline, CDR1 is LNHNV, CDR2 YYDKDF (reference sequence). This CDR3 region has 16 residues. The CDR3 bases are TGTGCCACCAGCAGAGGGACGGACAGGGGAGGAGAGACCCAGTACTTC. This translates into CATSRGTDRGGETQYF.

The V and J genes are TRBV6-5 and TRBJ2-5; TRBD1 is a possible D gene (5 bases). The CDR3 length is 15 residues. Germline V gene lookup returns CDR1 MNHEY and CDR2 SVGAGI. The V end lost 0 bases, the J end lost 4 bases, and 12 bases lay between the germline ends. The CDR3 DNA sequence: TGTGCCAGCAGTTACTCGCCAGGGAATTCAGAGACCCAGTACTTC. This encodes CASSYSPGNSETQYF.

This clone occurred once. This chain links TRBV19 with TRBJ2-7; 8 positions match TRBD2. Trimming removed 5 bases from V and 0 bases from J; junction bases left unmatched: 9. CDR1 and CDR2 from the germline V gene are LNHDA and SQIVND (reference sequence). This CDR3 region has 16 residues. The CDR3 here is CASSPLGLAGSYEQYF. CDR3 nucleotides: TGTGCCAGTAGTCCTTTGGGGCTAGCGGGCTCCTACGAGCAGTACTTC.

A few counts support this clone. J is TRBJ2-1 and V is TRBV4-1; D may be TRBD2 (6 bases). Trimming pared 4 bases from V and 9 bases from J, leaving 10 bases between. The CDR3 extends over 12 amino acids. Germline-derived CDR1 and CDR2 are MGHRA and YSYEKL. The CDR3 region is CASSPLGGEQFF. CDR3 in DNA: TGCGCCAGCAGCCCCTTGGGGGGTGAGCAGTTCTTC.

This clone appeared a few times. This chain joins TRBV6-5 and TRBJ2-7; 7 bases agree with TRBD1. Germline CDR1 and CDR2: MNHEY and SVGAGI. CDR3 length: 16 amino acids. J was trimmed by 2 bases and V by 0 bases; bases with no gene match: 7. CDR3 sequence (DNA): TGTGCCAGCAGTTACTCGGGTACAGGGGCCGCCTACGAGCAGTACTTC. Protein: CASSYSGTGAAYEQYF.

The chain combines TRBV30 with TRBJ2-5; 9 nucleotides align to TRBD2. CDR1 GTSNPN and CDR2 SVGIG come from the germline V gene (reference sequence). The CDR3 runs 14 residues. With 5 bases clipped from V and 3 bases from J, the junction kept 7 bases outside the gene matches. CDR3 nucleotides: TGTGCCTGGGCCTCGTTAGCGGGGGAAGAGACCCAGTACTTC. Protein sequence: CAWASLAGEETQYF.

The chain combines TRBV9 with TRBJ1-6; 10 bases align to TRBD1. This CDR3 has 18 amino acids. J gave up 4 bases and V 0 bases, and 7 bases lay outside the gene matches. Germline V gene data show CDR1 as SGDLS and CDR2 as YYNGEE. The CDR3 DNA reads TGTGCCAGCAGCGTAGGAAGGACAGGGGGTAGTTATAATTCACCCCTCCACTTT. It yields the protein CASSVGRTGGSYNSPLHF.

The chain links TRBV11-2 to TRBJ1-1; tentatively, D is TRBD1 (5 bases). CDR3 length equals 15 residues. V was clipped by 0 bases and J by 5 bases, with 13 bases between them. The germline gives CDR1 SGHAT, CDR2 FQNNGV. The CDR3 here is CASSLDWQGRTEAFF. The CDR3 DNA follows: TGTGCCAGCAGCTTAGATTGGCAGGGAAGGACTGAAGCTTTCTTT.

The gene calls are TRBV5-5 and TRBJ1-1; D uncertain. The CDR3 contains 13 residues. Per germline, CDR1 SGHKS and CDR2 YYEKEE (reference sequence). Trimming left V 0 bases short and J 4 bases short, with 7 bases between. The CDR3 DNA reads as TGTGCCAGCAGCTTGGAGGGTAGCACTGAAGCTTTCTTT. It is translated as CASSLEGSTEAFF.

The DNA of the CDR3 is TGTGCCAGCAGTCCCTCAGGGGGCCTTGACGAGCAGTACTTC. It is translated as CASSPSGGLDEQYF. This chain uses TRBV28 with TRBJ2-7; 8 bases align to TRBD1. The CDR3 sequence is 14 residues long. CDR1 MDHEN and CDR2 SYDVKM come from the germline V gene. V gave up 5 bases and J gave up 5 bases; unmatched junction bases: 8.

V and J are TRBV7-8 and TRBJ1-1, with 7 bases matching TRBD1. The CDR3 extends over 15 amino acids. Germline V gene lookup returns CDR1 SGHVS and CDR2 FQNEAQ. The V gene end was trimmed by 5 bases and the J gene end by 0 bases; junction bases not matched to a gene: 6. CDR3 sequence: CASSPWDSLNTEAFF. The CDR3 nucleotides are TGTGCCAGCAGCCCGTGGGACAGTCTGAACACTGAAGCTTTCTTT.